The 29 T cell receptor beta chains in this list originate from one sample, sequenced in a study of blood T cell repertoires in COVID-19. The assay was immunoSEQ multiplex PCR, and TCRdb's table has in-frame clones only and misses some. Found here are around 370,000 clones, 90% of them singletons; the top ten hold about 6.5%. The sequencing input was peripheral blood. These receptor sequences come from a man between 18 and 35 years old with active or convalescent COVID-19.

The chain carries TRBV15 and TRBJ2-3; D might be TRBD1 (5 bases). V lost 0 bases to trimming and J lost 5 bases, with 12 bases between them. Germline lookup yields CDR1 LNHNV and CDR2 YYDKDF (reference sequence). This CDR3 is built from 15 residues. Here the CDR3 DNA reads TGTGCCACCAGCAGAGAAAGACAGAATGGAGATACGCAGTATTTT. Translation gives CATSRERQNGDTQYF.

In DNA, the CDR3 is TGTGCCAGCAGCTTCGGGGATACCTACGAGCAGTACTTC. Amino acid sequence: CASSFGDTYEQYF. This sequence joins TRBV5-5 and TRBJ2-7, with a possible D match to TRBD2 (5 bases). There are 13 residues in the CDR3. Trimming removed 2 bases at V and 2 bases at J, with 8 bases between. Germline CDR1 is SGHKS and CDR2 is YYEKEE (reference sequence). The full variable domain, its missing parts supplied by reference TRBV5-5 and TRBJ2-7, is DAGVTQSPTHLIKTRGQQVTLRCSPISGHKSVSWYQQVLGQGPQFIFQYYEKEERGRGNFPDRFSARQFPNYSSELNVNALLLGDSALYLCASSFGDTYEQYFGPGTRLTVT.

The genes are TRBV4-3 and TRBJ1-5; TRBD1 might be the D (6 bases). Trimming removed 0 bases at V and 6 bases at J, with 15 bases between. The CDR3 sequence is 16 residues long. CDR1 LGHNA and CDR2 YSLEER come from the germline V gene. The DNA of the CDR3 is TGCGCCAGCAGCCAAGATTCTAGCAGGGGTAGTCAGCCCCAGCATTTT. Translating gives CASSQDSSRGSQPQHF.

The rearrangement joins TRBV6-2 or TRBV6-3 to TRBJ1-2, with 11 bases lining up with TRBD1. V shed 6 bases and J 3 bases; nucleotides not matched to a gene: 6. Looked up from germline, CDR1 is MNHEY and CDR2 is SVGEGT. The CDR3 totals 15 residues. The CDR3 reads CASSPTDRGHYGYTF. The CDR3 coding sequence is TGTGCCAGCAGCCCTACGGACAGGGGGCACTATGGCTACACCTTC.

The chain links TRBV7-9 to TRBJ1-2, with a tentative D call TRBD1 (6 bases). The length of the CDR3 is 13 residues. V was pared by 3 bases and J by 3 bases, with 8 bases between. CDR1 and CDR2 (germline): SEHNR, FQNEAQ (reference sequence). CDR3 bases: TGTGCCAGCAGCTTGGGGGGGCACTATGGCTACACCTTC. Protein: CASSLGGHYGYTF. The complete variable domain, with remaining parts taken from reference TRBV7-9 and TRBJ1-2, reads DTGVSQNPRHKITKRGQNVTFRCDPISEHNRLYWYRQTLGQGPEFLTYFQNEAQLEKSRLLSDRFSAERPKGSFSTLEIQRTEQGDSAMYLCASSLGGHYGYTFGSGTRLTVV.

The CDR3 DNA reads TGTGCCAGCAGTTTAGGGACAGGGGGAGGGTACGAGCAGTACTTC. Amino acid sequence: CASSLGTGGGYEQYF. The V call is TRBV27, the J call TRBJ2-7; TRBD1 agrees at 11 bases. After removal of 2 bases from V and 4 bases from J, the junction contained 4 bases not matched to a gene. The CDR3 contains 15 residues. CDR1 is MNHEY, CDR2 SMNVEV, per germline (reference sequence).

The chain is built from TRBV27 and TRBJ2-4, with D maybe TRBD2 (7 bases). This CDR3 is 14 amino acids long. V was trimmed by 3 bases and J by 9 bases, leaving 15 bases between them. The germline V gene encodes CDR1 MNHEY and CDR2 SMNVEV (reference sequence). The CDR3 loop reads CASSLTGGASIQYF. The CDR3 nucleotides read TGTGCCAGCAGTTTGACTGGGGGGGCAAGCATTCAGTACTTC.

This rearrangement joins TRBV5-1 to TRBJ1-2; no clear D. Germline loops: CDR1 SGHRS, CDR2 YFSETQ. The CDR3 loop spans 12 amino acids. Trimming pared 4 bases from V and 4 bases from J, leaving 8 bases between. The CDR3 sequence: CASSPEGYGYTF. As DNA, the CDR3 is TGCGCCAGCAGCCCGGAGGGCTATGGCTACACCTTC.

V usage is TRBV7-3 and J usage is TRBJ1-3; D call uncertain. Germline CDR1 and CDR2: SGHTA and FQGTGA. V lost 5 bases and J 3 bases, leaving 8 bases between the germline ends. The CDR3 runs to 13 residues. This CDR3 reads CASSRAVGNTIYF. CDR3 DNA: TGTGCCAGCAGCCGAGCGGTTGGAAACACCATATATTTT.

DNA of the CDR3: TGTGCCAGCAGCCAAGGGGCGGGGGAAAAACTGTTTTTT. This translates into CASSQGAGEKLFF. The rearrangement uses TRBV6-6 and TRBJ1-4, with D possibly TRBD1 on 5 matching bases. Germline V gene sequence: CDR1 MNHNY, CDR2 SVGAGI (reference sequence). The CDR3 has 13 amino acids. The germline V and J ends were trimmed by 6 bases and 8 bases, with 13 bases remaining between them.

The CDR3 region has the DNA TGTGCCAGCAGTTACCAGGAGGGATACACTGAAGCTTTCTTT. Protein: CASSYQEGYTEAFF. The chain combines TRBV6-5 with TRBJ1-1; D gene uncertain. V lost 2 bases and J 3 bases, leaving 10 bases between the germline ends. Germline loops: CDR1 MNHEY, CDR2 SVGAGI. The CDR3 extends over 14 amino acids.

The chain links TRBV7-2 to TRBJ1-1, with 8 bases aligning to TRBD1. CDR1 SGHTA and CDR2 FQGNSA come from the germline V gene. J lost 0 bases, V lost 4 bases, and 10 bases had no gene match. The CDR3 length is 17 residues. CDR3 protein: CASSYPGGSAMNTEAFF. CDR3 nucleotides: TGTGCCAGCAGCTATCCAGGGGGCAGCGCAATGAACACTGAAGCTTTCTTT.

The V and J genes are TRBV3-1 (or the pseudogene TRBV3-2) and TRBJ1-4; D is unresolved. The CDR3 length is 14 residues. The germline CDR1 and CDR2 sequences are LGHDT and YNNKEL (reference sequence). Deletions cut 1 base from V and 8 bases from J, with 11 bases between. In DNA form, the CDR3 reads TGTGCCAGCAGCCAAGGAACAGCTATGGAAAAACTGTTTTTT. Amino acids: CASSQGTAMEKLFF.

The chain carries TRBV7-9 and TRBJ2-7, with 8 positions matching TRBD1. The germline V gene has CDR1 SEHNR and CDR2 FQNEAQ (reference sequence). J gave up 11 bases and V 5 bases, and 11 bases lay outside the gene matches. The CDR3 length is 13 residues. CDR3 sequence: CASSQLPGQGEYF. DNA for the CDR3: TGTGCCAGCAGCCAACTGCCCGGACAGGGCGAGTACTTC. Variable domain in full (rest from reference TRBV7-9 and TRBJ2-7): DTGVSQNPRHKITKRGQNVTFRCDPISEHNRLYWYRQTLGQGPEFLTYFQNEAQLEKSRLLSDRFSAERPKGSFSTLEIQRTEQGDSAMYLCASSQLPGQGEYFGPGTRLTVT.

The V and J genes are TRBV7-2 and TRBJ2-7, with 10 bases fitting TRBD2. CDR3 length equals 19 residues. Germline V gives CDR1 SGHTA, CDR2 FQGNSA. The trim removed 1 base at V and 7 bases at J, leaving 19 bases unmatched. CDR3: CASSLVPLGSGRALREQYF. For the CDR3, the DNA is TGTGCCAGCAGCTTAGTCCCCCTCGGGAGCGGGAGGGCCTTAAGGGAGCAGTACTTC. The full variable domain, its missing parts supplied by reference TRBV7-2 and TRBJ2-7, is GAGVSQSPSNKVTEKGKDVELRCDPISGHTALYWYRQSLGQGLEFLIYFQGNSAPDKSGLPSDRFSAERTGGSVSTLTIQRTQQEDSAVYLCASSLVPLGSGRALREQYFGPGTRLTVT.

The chain links TRBV5-4 to TRBJ2-1, with 9 bases matching TRBD1. CDR3 length: 12 residues. Germline lookup yields CDR1 SGHNT and CDR2 YYREEE (reference sequence). The J segment lost 14 bases and the V segment lost 4 bases, leaving 7 bases of the junction unmatched. The CDR3 bases are TGTGCCAGCAGCGGGGACAGGGTAAGTGAGTTCTTC. As protein: CASSGDRVSEFF.

The CDR3 DNA reads as TGTGCCAGCAGTGACGTAGCGGGAGGGCTGGGGGAGACCCAGTACTTC. Translating gives CASSDVAGGLGETQYF. This chain uses TRBV2 with TRBJ2-5, with 11 bases that match TRBD2. V lost 3 bases to trimming and J lost 5 bases; unmatched junction nucleotides: 8. Germline CDR1 reads SNHLY; CDR2 reads FYNNEI. There are 16 residues in the CDR3.

V usage is TRBV27 and J usage is TRBJ2-7; 7 bases fit TRBD2. Germline-derived CDR1 and CDR2 are MNHEY and SMNVEV (reference sequence). V gave up 2 bases and J gave up 2 bases; unmatched junction bases: 3. The CDR3 consists of 14 residues. CDR3 coding DNA: TGTGCCAGCAGTTTAGGGGGGGGGACCTACGAGCAGTACTTC. It specifies CASSLGGGTYEQYF.

This sequence joins TRBV18 and TRBJ2-5, with a tentative D call TRBD1 (5 bases). Trimming took 0 bases from V and 3 from J, leaving 11 bases between them. CDR1 KGHSH and CDR2 LQKENI come from the germline V gene. The CDR3 contains 15 residues. This chain's CDR3 is CASSPPVGREETQYF. DNA of the CDR3: TGTGCCAGCTCACCACCGGTCGGCAGGGAAGAGACCCAGTACTTC.

CDR3 DNA: TGTGCCAGTAGCTCCGACAGGGGTTATTACGAGCAGTACTTC. Protein: CASSSDRGYYEQYF. The V and J genes are TRBV19 and TRBJ2-7, with 8 bases lining up with TRBD1. The CDR3 contains 14 residues. The germline V gene has CDR1 LNHDA and CDR2 SQIVND (reference sequence). The trim removed 6 bases at V and 4 bases at J, leaving 8 bases unmatched.

This clone was found once. The chain is built from TRBV9 and TRBJ2-1; TRBD1 agrees at 8 bases. CDR3 size: 15 residues. The junction had 9 bases not matched to a gene; V was cut back by 1 base and J by 9 bases. Germline V lookup: CDR1 SGDLS, CDR2 YYNGEE. The CDR3 nucleotides are TGTGCCAGCAGCGTAATTCGGTCAGGGGGCTCTGAGCAGTTCTTC. Translation gives CASSVIRSGGSEQFF. Based on the CDR3 plus reference TRBV9 and TRBJ2-1, the full variable domain is DSGVTQTPKHLITATGQRVTLRCSPRSGDLSVYWYQQSLDQGLQFLIQYYNGEERAKGNILERFSAQQFPDLHSELNLSSLELGDSALYFCASSVIRSGGSEQFFGPGTRLTVL.

This clone was counted between two and nine times. The V and J genes are TRBV7-9 and TRBJ2-3; 10 bases align to TRBD1. Trimming removed 7 bases from V and 6 bases from J; junction bases left unmatched: 10. Germline V gene lookup returns CDR1 SEHNR and CDR2 FQNEAQ (reference sequence). The CDR3 is 15 amino acids. The CDR3 sequence is CASNSGQGMGDTQYF. The CDR3 DNA sequence: TGTGCCAGCAATTCGGGACAGGGGATGGGGGATACGCAGTATTTT.

The V call is TRBV19, the J call TRBJ2-2; no firm D call. Germline V gene sequence: CDR1 LNHDA, CDR2 SQIVND (reference sequence). This CDR3 region has 12 residues. V shed 3 bases and J shed 6 bases, with 5 bases lying between them. The DNA for the CDR3 is TGTGCCAGTAGTATTGTAGCCGGGGAGCTGTTTTTT. As protein: CASSIVAGELFF. Together with reference TRBV19 and TRBJ2-2, the CDR3 gives the full variable domain: DGGITQSPKYLFRKEGQNVTLSCEQNLNHDAMYWYRQDPGQGLRLIYYSQIVNDFQKGDIAEGYSVSREKKESFPLTVTSAQKNPTAFYLCASSIVAGELFFGEGSRLTVL.

This clone was picked up one time. V is TRBV4-3 and J is TRBJ1-2, with a tentative D call TRBD1 (6 bases). Germline-derived CDR1 and CDR2 are LGHNA and YSLEER. V was shortened by 0 bases and J by 4 bases, with 15 bases between the two germline ends. The CDR3 has 16 amino acids. CDR3 DNA: TGCGCCAGCAGCCAAGATCCTGGGGGCTTGGCCTATGGCTACACCTTC. Protein product: CASSQDPGGLAYGYTF.

The V gene is TRBV4-3, the J gene TRBJ2-7, with D possibly TRBD1 on 5 matching bases. Germline V gene data show CDR1 as LGHNA and CDR2 as YSLEER. V lost 0 bases and J 0 bases, leaving 18 bases between the germline ends. CDR3 length: 18 amino acids. For the CDR3, the DNA is TGCGCCAGCAGCCAAGAGGGGCAGGGTTACTCAAGCTCCTACGAGCAGTACTTC. It specifies CASSQEGQGYSSSYEQYF.

The J gene is TRBJ1-5, the V gene TRBV28, with 9 positions matching TRBD1. After removal of 5 bases from V and 6 bases from J, the junction contained 5 bases not matched to a gene. Germline CDR1 is MDHEN and CDR2 is SYDVKM. The CDR3 length is 14 residues. This chain's CDR3 is CASSAGTGFQPQHF. Here the CDR3 DNA reads TGTGCCAGCAGTGCAGGGACAGGGTTTCAGCCCCAGCATTTT.

The J gene is TRBJ2-2, the V gene TRBV2; 8 nucleotides agree with TRBD2. Germline CDR1 and CDR2: SNHLY and FYNNEI. With 6 bases clipped from V and 5 bases from J, the junction kept 5 bases outside the gene matches. The CDR3 runs 14 residues. CDR3 in DNA: TGTGCCAGCAGCCGACTAGCGACGACCGGGGAGCTGTTTTTT. This gives the protein CASSRLATTGELFF.

The rearrangement uses TRBV29-1 and TRBJ2-7; TRBD1 aligns across 8 bases. The CDR3 length is 11 residues. V lost 6 bases, J lost 6 bases, and 4 bases stayed unmatched. Germline V gives CDR1 SQVTM, CDR2 ANQGSEA. The CDR3 bases are TGCAGCGTATCGGACAGGGCCGAGCAGTACTTC. Protein: CSVSDRAEQYF.

The rearrangement joins TRBV5-6 to TRBJ1-6; no firm D call. Looked up from germline, CDR1 is SGHDT and CDR2 is YYEEEE. The V end lost 3 bases, the J end lost 12 bases, and 16 bases lay between the germline ends. The CDR3 is 14 residues long. The CDR3 DNA reads TGTGCCAGCAGCTCGACCGGGGTCTATGGACCCCTCCACTTT. This gives the protein CASSSTGVYGPLHF.